This entry lists 23 T cell receptor beta chains sequenced from one sample in a study of cytomegalovirus exposure and HLA in healthy donors. Primers: 60 Vbeta forward and 13 Jbeta reverse. Method: immunoSEQ multiplex PCR; TCRdb's copy keeps in-frame clones and lacks some. The sample shows 90,000 to 140,000 clones, 69% of them seen only once. Sequences were obtained from PBMCs. These receptor sequences come from a man aged 30-40 years in good health and CMV-seronegative.

The rearrangement links TRBV2 to TRBJ2-5, with D possibly being TRBD2 (7 bases). The DNA end is more similar to TRBJ2-7, so the J call may be wrong. Germline loops: CDR1 SNHLY, CDR2 FYNNEI. The CDR3 covers 16 residues. CDR3 sequence (DNA): TGTGCCAGCAGTGAAGCGCAAGGGAGGGGGGGCGGCGAGCAGTACTTC. It is translated as CASSEAQGRGGGEQYF.

As DNA, the CDR3 is TGCGCCAGCAGCCTCCGACTAGCGGGTTACAATGAGCAGTTCTTC. This gives the protein CASSLRLAGYNEQFF. The rearrangement uses TRBV4-3 and TRBJ2-1, with TRBD2 matching over 10 bases. V was clipped by 4 bases and J by 4 bases; unmatched bases: 4. The CDR3 sequence is 15 residues long. From germline, CDR1 is LGHNA and CDR2 YSLEER.

This chain joins TRBV7-2 and TRBJ2-6; 7 positions agree with TRBD2. The germline CDR1 and CDR2 sequences are SGHTA and FQGNSA. The CDR3 has 16 residues. J gave up 2 bases and V 3 bases, and 4 bases lay outside the gene matches. In DNA, the CDR3 is TGTGCCAGCAGCTTGAAGGGAGGGCCTGGGGCCAACGTCCTGACTTTC. It yields the protein CASSLKGGPGANVLTF.

This chain connects TRBV29-1 to TRBJ2-3; 10 bases match TRBD2. CDR3 length: 12 amino acids. Germline V gives CDR1 SQVTM, CDR2 ANQGSEA. Unmatched junction bases numbered 3, after V lost 7 bases and J lost 5 bases. CDR3 nucleotide sequence: TGCAGCGCCGGACTAGCGGAAGATACGCAGTATTTT. Amino acids: CSAGLAEDTQYF.

The CDR3 here is CASSSGSAGEQYF. Written as DNA, the CDR3 is TGTGCCAGCAGCTCCGGGTCCGCTGGAGAGCAGTACTTC. The chain recombines TRBV7-3 with TRBJ2-7; D ambiguous. This CDR3 is 13 amino acids long. V shed 4 bases and J shed 7 bases, with 14 bases lying between them. From germline, CDR1 is SGHTA and CDR2 FQGTGA.

In DNA, the CDR3 is TGTGCCAGCAGTGGCCAGAGTGCGGGGACTTACAATGAGCAGTTCTTC. Encoded protein: CASSGQSAGTYNEQFF. The rearrangement links TRBV6-1 to TRBJ2-1, with D possibly being TRBD2 (6 bases). The CDR3 runs 16 residues. Trimming took off 4 bases at V and 4 bases at J, with 17 bases between the two ends. CDR1 is MNHNS, CDR2 SASEGT, per germline.

The V gene is TRBV6-5, the J gene TRBJ1-1; 8 bases fit TRBD1. Germline trimming cut 6 bases from V and 11 bases from J; bases unmatched to any gene: 11. From germline, CDR1 is MNHEY and CDR2 SVGAGI. CDR3 length: 13 residues. CDR3 in DNA: TGTGCCAGCAGAGTTCCGGGACAGGAGGAGGCTTTCTTT. Protein: CASRVPGQEEAFF.

This clone was seen only a few times. The genes are TRBV28 and TRBJ2-7; 7 bases match TRBD2. Germline V lookup: CDR1 MDHEN, CDR2 SYDVKM. V was pared by 8 bases and J by 4 bases, with 5 bases of the junction left unmatched. This CDR3 is 12 amino acids long. Written as DNA, the CDR3 is TGTGCCAGCTCGCCGGGAGGATACGAGCAGTACTTC. Translating it yields CASSPGGYEQYF. The full variable domain, with the rest looked up from reference TRBV28 and TRBJ2-7, is DVKVTQSSRYLVKRTGEKVFLECVQDMDHENMFWYRQDPGLGLRLIYFSYDVKMKEKGDIPEGYSVSREKKERFSLILESASTNQTSMYLCASSPGGYEQYFGPGTRLTVT.

In nucleotides, the CDR3 is TGTGCCAGTAGTATAGGACAGGCCGGAGGTGATGAGCAGTTCTTC. Translated, it gives CASSIGQAGGDEQFF. The V gene is TRBV19, the J gene TRBJ2-1; weak D call: TRBD1 (6 bases). This CDR3 is built from 15 residues. V lost 1 base and J lost 8, with 15 bases in between. Germline lookup yields CDR1 LNHDA and CDR2 SQIVND (reference sequence).

This clone was picked up a small number of times. The chain uses TRBV29-1 and TRBJ2-3; 8 nucleotides align to TRBD2. The V gene end was trimmed by 3 bases and the J gene end by 1 base; junction bases not matched to a gene: 12. This CDR3 spans 17 amino acids. Germline lookup yields CDR1 SQVTM and CDR2 ANQGSEA. The CDR3 nucleotides are TGCAGCGTTGATTACTCCAATCCGACTAGCGGCACAGATACGCAGTATTTT. As protein: CSVDYSNPTSGTDTQYF.

The chain links TRBV5-1 to TRBJ2-3, with 10 bases that match TRBD2. After removal of 4 bases from V and 4 bases from J, the junction contained 9 bases not matched to a gene. Germline V lookup: CDR1 SGHRS, CDR2 YFSETQ. The CDR3 consists of 16 residues. The CDR3 reads CASSPGSGGNPDTQYF. The CDR3 DNA reads as TGCGCCAGCAGCCCAGGTAGCGGGGGGAACCCAGATACGCAGTATTTT.

The V call is TRBV19, the J call TRBJ1-5, with D possibly being TRBD1 (6 bases). Trimming pared 7 bases from V and 4 bases from J, leaving 20 bases between. Germline V gene data show CDR1 as LNHDA and CDR2 as SQIVND (reference sequence). This CDR3 has 16 amino acids. The CDR3 DNA follows: TGTGCCAGTATCGACGGCGTCCAGGGGATGAATCAGCCCCAGCATTTT. Amino acid sequence: CASIDGVQGMNQPQHF.

V is TRBV30 and J is TRBJ1-1; perhaps TRBD1 as D (5 bases). Germline-derived CDR1 and CDR2 are GTSNPN and SVGIG (reference sequence). The CDR3 has 13 residues. The V gene lost 2 bases and the J gene lost 5 bases, with 12 bases spanning the gap. CDR3 sequence (DNA): TGTGCCTGGAGTAACGTCAGGGATACTGAAGCTTTCTTT. Its translation is CAWSNVRDTEAFF.

The sample holds one count of this clone. CDR3 region: CASSFQGSSYNEQFF. The CDR3 DNA reads as TGTGCCAGCAGCTTTCAGGGTAGCTCCTACAATGAGCAGTTCTTC. V gene TRBV7-8 combines with J gene TRBJ2-1; tentatively, D is TRBD1 (5 bases). The CDR3 has 15 amino acids. V lost 3 bases, J lost 0 bases, and 9 bases lay in between. Germline values: CDR1 SGHVS, CDR2 FQNEAQ.

The V call is TRBV28, the J call TRBJ2-5, with unresolved D. This CDR3 contains 14 residues. The germline V and J ends were trimmed by 5 bases and 4 bases, with 14 bases remaining between them. Per germline, CDR1 MDHEN and CDR2 SYDVKM. CDR3 in DNA: TGTGCCAGCAGTATCGAAACAGTTCGAGAGACCCAGTACTTC. It specifies CASSIETVRETQYF.

The chain combines TRBV7-3 with TRBJ2-3; 9 positions agree with TRBD1. CDR3 size: 16 residues. The V gene's germline CDR1 is SGHTA and CDR2 FQGTGA. J was trimmed by 3 bases and V by 5 bases; bases with no gene match: 9. The CDR3 sequence: CASSIGQGLSTDTQYF. The CDR3 coding sequence is TGTGCCAGCAGCATCGGACAGGGGCTAAGTACAGATACGCAGTATTTT.

This chain connects TRBV6-5 to TRBJ1-1, with 7 bases aligning to TRBD1. Germline V gives CDR1 MNHEY, CDR2 SVGAGI. Trimming cost V 4 bases and J 6 bases; bases outside gene matches: 5. The CDR3 loop spans 13 amino acids. The DNA of the CDR3 is TGTGCCAGCAGTTCCAGACAGGGAGCTGAAGCTTTCTTT. Translated: CASSSRQGAEAFF.

CDR3 nucleotide sequence: TGTGCCAGTAGTATGAGTAGAAACACCGGGGAGCTGTTTTTT. It codes for CASSMSRNTGELFF. The rearrangement uses TRBV19 and TRBJ2-2; D gene unclear. Trimming removed 3 bases from V and 2 bases from J, with 7 bases in between. CDR3 size: 14 residues. Per germline, CDR1 LNHDA and CDR2 SQIVND (reference sequence).

The V and J genes are TRBV18 and TRBJ2-5, with 7 bases that match TRBD2. V was pared by 2 bases and J by 0 bases, with 3 bases of the junction left unmatched. Germline CDR1 KGHSH, CDR2 LQKENI. The CDR3 spans 15 residues. The CDR3 region is CASSPWLADQETQYF. Here the CDR3 DNA reads TGTGCCAGCTCACCATGGCTAGCGGACCAAGAGACCCAGTACTTC.

V usage is TRBV9 and J usage is TRBJ2-5, with D perhaps TRBD2 (5 bases). The CDR3 is made up of 15 amino acids. Germline V CDR1 and CDR2: SGDLS, YYNGEE. V lost 2 bases and J 2 bases, leaving 13 bases between the germline ends. The CDR3 loop is CASSVEGARQETQYF. The DNA for the CDR3 is TGTGCCAGCAGCGTCGAGGGAGCTAGACAAGAGACCCAGTACTTC.

This chain joins TRBV4-3 and TRBJ1-6, with D perhaps matching TRBD1 (5 bases). The CDR3 length is 15 residues. Germline CDR1 and CDR2: LGHNA and YSLEER. The V and J ends lost 4 bases and 10 bases respectively, with 17 bases between them. For the CDR3, the DNA is TGCGCCAGCAGCCGGTTGACAGATAGTAGATCACCCCTCCACTTT. As protein: CASSRLTDSRSPLHF.

The chain joins TRBV4-1 to TRBJ1-4, with D uncertain. The V gene lost 4 bases and the J gene lost 4 bases, with 16 bases spanning the gap. The CDR3 covers 16 residues. From germline, CDR1 is MGHRA and CDR2 YSYEKL. The CDR3 here is CASSLLPGHGNEKLFF. The CDR3 nucleotides are TGCGCCAGCAGCCTCCTCCCGGGTCATGGTAATGAAAAACTGTTTTTT.

This clone was seen only a few times. The chain uses TRBV2 and TRBJ2-7; maybe TRBD1 (5 bases). Germline-derived CDR1 and CDR2 are SNHLY and FYNNEI. This CDR3 is 12 amino acids long. The germline V and J ends were trimmed by 5 bases and 3 bases, with 8 bases remaining between them. CDR3 nucleotide sequence: TGTGCCAGCAGTTTCACAGGCTACGAGCAGTACTTC. Amino acid sequence: CASSFTGYEQYF.